The 23 T cell receptor beta chains given below trace back to one sample, sequenced in a study of cytomegalovirus exposure and HLA in healthy donors. PCR used 60 Vbeta primers and 13 Jbeta primers. The repertoire was sequenced with immunoSEQ multiplex PCR; TCRdb's copy has only in-frame clones and lacks some. The sample shows 200,000 or so clones, approximately 80% of them seen only once. Sequences were obtained from PBMCs. The source is a man aged 35 to 55 in good health and CMV-seronegative.

This sequence joins TRBV25-1 and TRBJ1-1; D not certain. Germline values: CDR1 MGHDK, CDR2 SYGVNS. The germline V and J ends were trimmed by 8 bases and 9 bases, with 16 bases remaining between them. The CDR3 runs to 12 residues. DNA of the CDR3: TGTGCCAGCGTCGGGGAGCCTACAAAAGCTTTCTTT. This translates into CASVGEPTKAFF. Full variable domain (rest looked up from reference TRBV25-1 and TRBJ1-1): EADIYQTPRYLVIGTGKKITLECSQTMGHDKMYWYQQDPGMELHLIHYSYGVNSTEKGDLSSESTVSRIRTEHFPLTLESARPSHTSQYLCASVGEPTKAFFGQGTRLTVV.

This clone has only a few counts. This chain joins TRBV5-6 and TRBJ2-1; 9 nucleotides line up with TRBD1. With V trimmed by 3 bases and J by 8 bases, 3 bases remained unmatched. Per germline, CDR1 SGHDT and CDR2 YYEEEE. The CDR3 runs 13 residues. This CDR3 reads CASSWTGDDEQFF. The CDR3 coding sequence is TGTGCCAGCAGCTGGACAGGGGACGATGAGCAGTTCTTC.

The gene calls are TRBV14 and TRBJ2-3, with 12 bases aligning to TRBD2. This CDR3 spans 16 amino acids. Losses at the gene ends were 4 bases for V and 5 bases for J; bases not matched to a gene: 7. CDR1 is SGHDN, CDR2 FVKESK, per germline. The CDR3 DNA reads as TGTGCCAGCAGCCGGACTAGCGGGATTCGGCAAGATACGCAGTATTTT. Amino acid sequence: CASSRTSGIRQDTQYF.

This chain joins TRBV7-2 and TRBJ1-6; TRBD1 matches 9 bases. The germline V gene encodes CDR1 SGHTA and CDR2 FQGNSA. Trimming removed 5 bases from V and 9 bases from J; junction bases left unmatched: 11. The CDR3 has 16 amino acids. The CDR3 DNA follows: TGTGCCAGCAGCCCCACACAGGGGGCAGGGGGTTCACCCCTCCACTTT. It encodes CASSPTQGAGGSPLHF.

The genes are TRBV5-6 and TRBJ2-7; perhaps TRBD2 as D (6 bases). This CDR3 has 14 amino acids. Looked up from germline, CDR1 is SGHDT and CDR2 is YYEEEE. V shed 5 bases and J shed 5 bases, with 17 bases lying between them. CDR3 amino acids: CASRQRRGVHEQYF. The CDR3 coding sequence is TGTGCCAGCAGACAAAGGCGGGGAGTCCACGAGCAGTACTTC. Combining the CDR3 with reference TRBV5-6 and TRBJ2-7 gives the whole variable domain DAGVTQSPTHLIKTRGQQVTLRCSPKSGHDTVSWYQQALGQGPQFIFQYYEEEERQRGNFPDRFSGHQFPNYSSELNVNALLLGDSALYLCASRQRRGVHEQYFGPGTRLTVT.

The gene calls are TRBV5-1 and TRBJ2-3; 8 bases line up with TRBD1. This CDR3 has 14 residues. Per the germline V gene, CDR1 is SGHRS and CDR2 is YFSETQ. Germline trimming cut 4 bases from V and 4 bases from J; bases unmatched to any gene: 5. The CDR3 sequence: CASSKDRAPDTQYF. As DNA, the CDR3 is TGCGCCAGCAGCAAGGACAGGGCCCCAGATACGCAGTATTTT.

The chain is built from TRBV4-1 and TRBJ1-5; possibly TRBD1 for D (5 bases). CDR3 length equals 15 residues. With 1 base removed from V and 6 bases from J, the gap between germline ends came to 13 bases. Per germline, CDR1 MGHRA and CDR2 YSYEKL. The CDR3 sequence: CASSQVGGAGQPQHF. CDR3 in DNA: TGCGCCAGCAGCCAAGTGGGAGGGGCGGGTCAGCCCCAGCATTTT.

The rearrangement links TRBV27 to TRBJ2-7, with 11 bases matching TRBD2. V trimming: 2 bases; J trimming: 9 bases; junction bases outside the gene matches: 9. There are 15 residues in the CDR3. CDR1 MNHEY and CDR2 SMNVEV come from the germline V gene (reference sequence). CDR3 in amino acids: CASSLIAGGESGQYF. The DNA for the CDR3 is TGTGCCAGCAGTTTAATAGCGGGAGGGGAGAGCGGGCAGTACTTC.

The chain carries TRBV7-6 and TRBJ2-1; TRBD2 matches at 7 bases. The CDR3 covers 15 residues. Germline CDR1 reads SGHVS; CDR2 reads FNYEAQ. V was pared by 2 bases and J by 4 bases, with 5 bases of the junction left unmatched. CDR3 region: CASSLTSDYYNEQFF. CDR3 nucleotides: TGTGCCAGCAGCTTAACTAGCGACTATTACAATGAGCAGTTCTTC.

V is TRBV19 and J is TRBJ2-7; a weak D match, TRBD2 (5 bases). This CDR3 region has 13 residues. V was shortened by 3 bases and J by 3 bases, with 9 bases between the two germline ends. Germline values: CDR1 LNHDA, CDR2 SQIVND (reference sequence). The CDR3 coding sequence is TGTGCCAGTAGTATCGGACTGATCTACGAGCAGTACTTC. This translates into CASSIGLIYEQYF.

This clone has only one observation. CDR3 residues: CASSEGAYDQETQYF. DNA of the CDR3: TGTGCCAGCAGTGAGGGGGCTTATGACCAAGAGACCCAGTACTTC. This chain links TRBV2 with TRBJ2-5, with D possibly being TRBD1 (6 bases). Germline CDR1 SNHLY, CDR2 FYNNEI. The CDR3 has 15 residues. Trimming took 3 bases from V and 0 from J, leaving 11 bases between them.

This chain joins TRBV7-9 and TRBJ2-7; tentative D call: TRBD1 (6 bases). The V gene lost 1 base and the J gene lost 2 bases, with 15 bases spanning the gap. The CDR3 runs to 16 residues. Germline V gene lookup returns CDR1 SEHNR and CDR2 FQNEAQ (reference sequence). The DNA of the CDR3 is TGTGCCAGCAGCTTAGGGGGGCAGCGGCCCGCCTACGAGCAGTACTTC. Protein sequence: CASSLGGQRPAYEQYF.

This clone was observed once. The chain recombines TRBV13 with TRBJ1-2, with D possibly TRBD1 on 5 matching bases. V was pared by 7 bases and J by 6 bases, with 18 bases between. This CDR3 has 14 residues. Germline assignment: CDR1 PRHDT and CDR2 FYEKMQ (reference sequence). For the CDR3, the DNA is TGTGCCAGCACCCCCGGACCAGGGTTCGATGGCTACACCTTC. It encodes CASTPGPGFDGYTF.

In nucleotides, the CDR3 is TGTGCCAGCAGCATAACGGGACAGGAGAATTCACCCCTCCACTTT. Amino acid sequence: CASSITGQENSPLHF. V usage is TRBV14 and J usage is TRBJ1-6, with 8 bases aligning to TRBD1. The length of the CDR3 is 15 residues. Per the germline V gene, CDR1 is SGHDN and CDR2 is FVKESK. V shed 5 bases and J 7 bases; nucleotides not matched to a gene: 7.

V and J are TRBV7-3 and TRBJ2-3, with 7 bases identical to TRBD1. The V and J ends lost 0 bases and 3 bases, in that order; junction bases with no gene match: 0. The CDR3 contains 14 residues. CDR1 is SGHTA and CDR2 is FQGTGA in the germline V gene. CDR3 region: CASSLTGQTDTQYF. As DNA, the CDR3 is TGTGCCAGCAGCTTAACGGGACAGACAGATACGCAGTATTTT.

This chain links TRBV29-1 with TRBJ1-2; the D gene is possibly TRBD1 (5 bases). The CDR3 consists of 12 residues. Germline CDR1 and CDR2: SQVTM and ANQGSEA. Trimming took 4 bases from V and 3 from J, leaving 9 bases between them. CDR3 in amino acids: CSVGQGHYGYTF. CDR3 DNA sequence: TGCAGCGTTGGGCAGGGTCACTATGGCTACACCTTC.

This chain joins TRBV7-9 and TRBJ2-5; D might be TRBD2 (5 bases). Germline loops: CDR1 SEHNR, CDR2 FQNEAQ (reference sequence). The germline V and J ends were trimmed by 2 bases and 5 bases, with 15 bases remaining between them. The CDR3 covers 15 residues. The CDR3 region is CASSLSSTSGETQYF. CDR3 bases: TGTGCCAGCAGCTTATCCTCAACTAGTGGGGAGACCCAGTACTTC.

This chain uses TRBV21-1 with TRBJ2-3; the D call in the table, TRBD2, was not verified against the DNA. TRBV21-1 is an annotated pseudogene. The CDR3 has 14 amino acids. CDR3 bases: TGTGCCAGCAGCACCCCGAAATTAGCAGATACGCAGTATTTT. Protein sequence: CASSTPKLADTQYF.

The rearrangement joins TRBV27 to TRBJ2-7, with a tentative D call TRBD2 (5 bases). The CDR3 is 14 residues long. Between the trimmed V and J ends, which lost 5 bases and 7 bases, there was a span of 18 bases. Germline assignment: CDR1 MNHEY and CDR2 SMNVEV (reference sequence). For the CDR3, the DNA is TGTGCCAGCAGTCGGGGAGCCCCGTTGGTGGAGCAGTACTTC. As protein: CASSRGAPLVEQYF.

The V gene is TRBV18, the J gene TRBJ2-7; weak D call: TRBD2 (6 bases). Germline CDR1 reads KGHSH; CDR2 reads LQKENI. The CDR3 runs to 13 residues. The V end was cut by 2 bases, the J end by 3 bases, with 8 bases between. In DNA, the CDR3 is TGTGCCAGCTCACCATACGGGGGCTACGAGCAGTACTTC. Its translation is CASSPYGGYEQYF.

This sequence joins TRBV10-1 and TRBJ2-3; 9 bases fit TRBD2. CDR1 and CDR2 (germline): WNHNN, SYGVQD (reference sequence). With V trimmed by 5 bases and J by 6 bases, 21 bases remained unmatched. The CDR3 runs 19 residues. The DNA for the CDR3 is TGCGCCAGCAGTATCCACCGGGGTAGCGGGAGTTTATTTGTTGATACGCAGTATTTT. Protein: CASSIHRGSGSLFVDTQYF.

The chain employs TRBV7-8 and TRBJ1-1; possible D gene TRBD1, 5 bases. The CDR3 is 12 amino acids. The germline V gene has CDR1 SGHVS and CDR2 FQNEAQ. V gave up 5 bases and J gave up 4 bases, with 8 bases separating them. In DNA, the CDR3 is TGTGCCAGCAGCCCCGGGGGCACTGAAGCTTTCTTT. Encoded protein: CASSPGGTEAFF.

The V and J genes are TRBV4-1 and TRBJ2-2, with 7 positions matching TRBD1. CDR3 length equals 15 residues. Germline values: CDR1 MGHRA, CDR2 YSYEKL. V shed 4 bases, J shed 6 bases, and the junction held 8 bases outside the gene matches. The CDR3 loop is CASSPMTGWAGELFF. Here the CDR3 DNA reads TGCGCCAGCAGCCCCATGACAGGGTGGGCCGGGGAGCTGTTTTTT.